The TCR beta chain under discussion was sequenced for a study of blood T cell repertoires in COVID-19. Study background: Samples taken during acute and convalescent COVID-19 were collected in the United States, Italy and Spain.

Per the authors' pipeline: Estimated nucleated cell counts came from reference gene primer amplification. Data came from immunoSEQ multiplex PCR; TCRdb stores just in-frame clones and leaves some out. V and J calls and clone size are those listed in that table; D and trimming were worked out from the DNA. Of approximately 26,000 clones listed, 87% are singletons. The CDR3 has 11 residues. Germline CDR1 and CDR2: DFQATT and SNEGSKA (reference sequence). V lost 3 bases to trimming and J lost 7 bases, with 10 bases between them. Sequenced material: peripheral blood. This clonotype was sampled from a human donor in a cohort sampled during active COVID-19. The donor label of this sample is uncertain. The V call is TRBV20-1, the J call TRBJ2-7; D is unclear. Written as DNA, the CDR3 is TGCAGTGCTAGTTCCACTCGGGAGCAGTACTTC. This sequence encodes CSASSTREQYF.